This TCR beta chain was sequenced in a study of OX40 agonist ivuxolimab in advanced cancers. In the study overall: The dose of intravenous ivuxolimab that patients received every 2 weeks ranged from 0.01 to 10 mg/kg. Two cutaneous melanoma patients and one hepatocellular carcinoma patient, three in all, had partial responses.

This clone was detected once. Only in-frame clones appear in the TCRdb table, and some are missing; sequencing was by immunoSEQ multiplex PCR. Of about 77,000 clones listed, around 87% are singletons. The CDR3 consists of 13 residues. Trimming took 7 bases from V and 1 from J, leaving 9 bases between them. Germline lookup yields CDR1 MNHEY and CDR2 SMNVEV (reference sequence). This specimen consisted of CD4+ or CD8+ T cells sorted from blood, obtained in a trial of the OX40 agonist ivuxolimab. This receptor was taken from an adult with an advanced solid tumor such as melanoma, head and neck, liver or kidney cancer. The chain carries TRBV27 and TRBJ2-3, with unresolved D. In nucleotides, the CDR3 is TGTGCCAGCATTGAGTCTGGCACAGATACGCAGTATTTT. Translating gives CASIESGTDTQYF.